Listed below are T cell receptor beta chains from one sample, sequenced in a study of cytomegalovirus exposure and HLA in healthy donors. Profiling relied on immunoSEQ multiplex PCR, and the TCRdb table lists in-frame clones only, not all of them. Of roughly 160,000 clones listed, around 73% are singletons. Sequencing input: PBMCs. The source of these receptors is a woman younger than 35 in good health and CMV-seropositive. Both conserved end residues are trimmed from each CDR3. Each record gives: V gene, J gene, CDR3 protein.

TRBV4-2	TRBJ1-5	ASSQDRLSNQPQH
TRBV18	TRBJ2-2	ASSLGLAVNTGELF
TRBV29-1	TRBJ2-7	SVEVAGYEQY
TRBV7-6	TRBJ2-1	ASSLGQSLYNEQF
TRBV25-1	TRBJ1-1	ASSERTGLPEAF
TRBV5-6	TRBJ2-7	ASSSTGVYEQY
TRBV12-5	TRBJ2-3	ASGLVRVAGDTDTQY
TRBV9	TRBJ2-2	ASSGTGTGDTGELF
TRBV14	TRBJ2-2	ASSQVQAGLTGELF
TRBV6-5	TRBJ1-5	ASSESGNQPQH
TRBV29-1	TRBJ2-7	SVTTGSYEQY
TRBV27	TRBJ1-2	ASSPGTGGWSYT
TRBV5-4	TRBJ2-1	ASSLRFSRGVNEQF
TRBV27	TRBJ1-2	ASSLISDRGQWYGYT
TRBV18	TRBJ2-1	ASSPSDNEQF
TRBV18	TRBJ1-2	ASSPSMTPEGYT
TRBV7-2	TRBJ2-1	ASSSSNEQF
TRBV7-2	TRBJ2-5	ASSSGGRETQY
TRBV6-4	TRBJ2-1	ASSDSRGGQVNEQF
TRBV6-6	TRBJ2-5	ASSYSWTSGGETQY
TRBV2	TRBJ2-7	ASSRSGGALEQY
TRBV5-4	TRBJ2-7	ASSGTRQVPVYEQY
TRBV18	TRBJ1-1	ASSATGTPNTEAF
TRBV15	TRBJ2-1	ATSRDRGGIGQASRNEQF
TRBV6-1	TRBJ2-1	ASTGPGVSNEQF
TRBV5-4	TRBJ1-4	ASSYTGTGLSTNEKLF
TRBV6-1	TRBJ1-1	ASSAVLNTEAF
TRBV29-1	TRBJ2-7	SVETGVPYEQY
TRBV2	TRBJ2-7	ASRGTSSYEQY
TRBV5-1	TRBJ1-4	ASSLGQGEKLF
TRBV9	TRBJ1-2	ASSTRLRYGYT
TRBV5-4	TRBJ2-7	ASSFGVQGASYEQY
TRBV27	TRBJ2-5	ASSSRVAGAGTQETQY
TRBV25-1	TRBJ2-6	ASSSDTGANVLT
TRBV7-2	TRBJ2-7	ASSLERTRTYEQY
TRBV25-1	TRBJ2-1	ASSGDRVVEQF
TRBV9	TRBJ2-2	ASSAPSANTGELF